Listed below are T cell receptor beta chains from one sample, sequenced in a study of T cells in Graves' hyperthyroidism and ophthalmopathy. TCRdb passed the multiplex PCR reads through MiXCR, listing each CDR3 protein once. The repertoire holds 550,000 to 700,000 distinct CDR3 sequences, with about half as singletons. The sequenced sample consisted of peripheral blood or thyroid tissue (not recorded which). The receptors derive from an adult woman with Graves' disease, either hyperthyroidism or ophthalmopathy (not recorded which). Each CDR3 is given with its conserved first and last residue. A D gene is named only where the DNA matches it firmly. Clone size is given for some rows only: seen once, a few or many times, or a class if the clone is expanded.

D: .
length: 15
size: few
J: TRBJ1-6
V: TRBV10-3
CDR3: CAISERDKRTSPLHF
DNA: TGTGCCATCAGTGAGAGGGACAAAAGGACTTCACCCCTCCACTTT

D: TRBD2
length: 14
size: few
J: TRBJ2-1
V: TRBV15
CDR3: CATSRGTSHNEQFF
DNA: TGTGCCACCAGCAGAGGGACTAGCCACAATGAGCAGTTCTTC

D: .
length: 14
size: .
J: TRBJ1-6
V: TRBV5-1
CDR3: CASSPGQPNQPLHF
DNA: TGCGCCAGCAGCCCGGGACAACCTAATCAGCCCCTCCACTTT

D: TRBD2
length: 14
size: .
J: TRBJ2-5
V: TRBV5-1
CDR3: CASSRSGGPETQYF
DNA: TGCGCCAGCAGCAGGTCGGGAGGGCCAGAGACCCAGTACTTC

D: TRBD1
length: 12
size: .
J: TRBJ2-7
V: TRBV10-3
CDR3: CAIRETGFEQYF
DNA: TGTGCCATCAGGGAGACAGGGTTCGAGCAGTACTTC

D: .
length: 14
size: many
J: TRBJ1-5
V: TRBV4-1
CDR3: CASSQGGPNQPQHF
DNA: TGCGCCAGCAGCCAAGGAGGACCCAATCAGCCCCAGCATTTT

D: .
length: 16
size: .
J: TRBJ2-6
V: TRBV7-8
CDR3: CASSLQGSSGANVLTF
DNA: TGTGCCAGCAGCCTACAGGGAAGCTCTGGGGCCAACGTCCTGACTTTC

D: .
length: 12
size: many
J: TRBJ1-1
V: TRBV7-9
CDR3: CASTFRRTEAFF
DNA: TGTGCCAGCACTTTCCGGCGGACTGAAGCTTTCTTT

D: TRBD1
length: 13
size: .
J: TRBJ2-5
V: TRBV2
CDR3: CASSPTGGKTQYF
DNA: TGTGCCAGCAGTCCCACAGGGGGCAAGACCCAGTACTTC

D: .
length: 15
size: many
J: TRBJ1-2
V: TRBV20-1
CDR3: CSARDLRDGVYGYTF
DNA: TGCAGTGCTAGAGATCTAAGGGACGGAGTTTATGGCTACACCTTC

D: .
length: 19
size: many
J: TRBJ2-5
V: TRBV7-9
CDR3: CASSFLSIGDTLRRETQYF
DNA: TGTGCCAGCAGCTTCCTCTCTATTGGGGACACCCTTCGGCGGGAGACCCAGTACTTC

D: TRBD1
length: 16
size: .
J: TRBJ2-7
V: TRBV10-3
CDR3: CAISLPGQGENYEQYF
DNA: TGTGCCATCAGCTTACCGGGACAGGGTGAGAACTACGAGCAGTACTTC

D: .
length: 13
size: few
J: TRBJ2-5
V: TRBV20-1
CDR3: CSARDGPLETQYF
DNA: TGCAGTGCTAGGGACGGCCCTTTGGAGACCCAGTACTTC

D: .
length: 11
size: many
J: TRBJ1-2
V: TRBV20-1
CDR3: CSASRGGGYTF
DNA: TGCAGTGCCTCTCGGGGTGGCGGCTACACCTTC

D: TRBD1
length: 15
size: .
J: TRBJ1-5
V: TRBV4-1
CDR3: CASSQMDRVDQPQHF
DNA: TGCGCCAGCAGCCAAATGGACAGGGTGGATCAGCCCCAGCATTTT

D: TRBD1
length: 16
size: many
J: TRBJ1-2
V: TRBV20-1
CDR3: CSAVKSGTGVIYGYTF
DNA: TGCAGTGCTGTGAAATCAGGGACAGGGGTTATTTATGGCTACACCTTC

D: .
length: 11
size: many
J: TRBJ2-2
V: TRBV2
CDR3: CASRITGELFF
DNA: TGTGCCAGCAGAATCACCGGGGAGCTGTTTTTT

D: TRBD2
length: 16
size: .
J: TRBJ2-1
V: TRBV7-3
CDR3: CASSDLGAGEVNEQFF
DNA: TGTGCCAGCAGCGACCTTGGGGCGGGAGAGGTAAATGAGCAGTTCTTC

D: .
length: 14
size: .
J: TRBJ2-1
V: TRBV20-1
CDR3: CSARGLANYNEQFF
DNA: TGCAGTGCTAGGGGACTTGCGAACTACAATGAGCAGTTCTTC

D: .
length: 13
size: few
J: TRBJ1-1
V: TRBV30
CDR3: CAWSGGPGLGAFF
DNA: TGTGCCTGGAGTGGGGGGCCCGGTTTAGGTGCTTTCTTT

D: TRBD2
length: 15
size: .
J: TRBJ2-7
V: TRBV7-8
CDR3: CASSLDASGKGEQYF
DNA: TGTGCCAGCAGCTTAGACGCTAGCGGGAAGGGGGAGCAGTACTTC

D: .
length: 19
size: few
J: TRBJ2-7
V: TRBV7-2
CDR3: CASSQVQDFYLYGGRRQYF
DNA: TGTGCCAGCAGCCAAGTTCAGGACTTTTACCTCTACGGGGGTCGGCGGCAGTACTTC

D: .
length: 14
size: .
J: TRBJ1-5
V: TRBV2
CDR3: CASTSGGAGQPQHF
DNA: TGTGCCAGCACGTCGGGGGGCGCGGGTCAGCCCCAGCATTTT

D: .
length: 14
size: .
J: TRBJ2-5
V: TRBV10-3
CDR3: CATRGGALQETQYF
DNA: TGTGCCACACGAGGGGGGGCCTTACAAGAGACCCAGTACTTC

D: TRBD1
length: 14
size: .
J: TRBJ1-5
V: TRBV5-4
CDR3: CASRPGTGGQPQHF
DNA: TGTGCCAGCAGACCCGGGACAGGGGGGCAGCCCCAGCATTTT

D: .
length: 13
size: .
J: TRBJ1-1
V: TRBV9
CDR3: CASSATAGTEAFF
DNA: TGTGCCAGCAGCGCCACCGCGGGGACTGAAGCTTTCTTT

D: .
length: 11
size: many
J: TRBJ1-5
V: TRBV20-1
CDR3: CSASPNQPQHF
DNA: TGCAGTGCTAGCCCCAATCAGCCCCAGCATTTT

D: .
length: 18
size: few
J: TRBJ2-2
V: TRBV11-1
CDR3: CASSQDPHQGPNTGELFF
DNA: TGTGCCAGCAGCCAGGACCCCCATCAGGGGCCGAACACCGGGGAGCTGTTTTTT

D: TRBD2
length: 14
size: .
J: TRBJ2-2
V: TRBV29-1
CDR3: CSAVVAGGTGELFF
DNA: TGCAGCGCTGTAGTAGCGGGAGGCACCGGGGAGCTGTTTTTT

D: TRBD1
length: 14
size: .
J: TRBJ1-4
V: TRBV5-1
CDR3: CASRGTGLSEKLFF
DNA: TGCGCCAGCAGGGGGACAGGGCTTTCCGAAAAACTGTTTTTT

D: TRBD2
length: 16
size: .
J: TRBJ2-5
V: TRBV9
CDR3: CASSTHPGTTQETQYF
DNA: TGTGCCAGCAGCACCCACCCGGGGACTACCCAAGAGACCCAGTACTTC

D: TRBD1
length: 13
size: once
J: TRBJ1-1
V: TRBV9
CDR3: CASGTGSSTEAFF
DNA: TGTGCCTCTGGGACAGGGTCATCCACTGAAGCTTTCTTT

D: .
length: 15
size: .
J: TRBJ1-3
V: TRBV2
CDR3: CASSYSWSSGNTIYF
DNA: TGTGCCAGCAGTTATAGTTGGAGCTCTGGAAACACCATATATTTT

D: TRBD1
length: 13
size: many
J: TRBJ1-1
V: TRBV27
CDR3: CASSAHRGTEAFF
DNA: TGTGCCAGCAGTGCTCACAGGGGCACTGAAGCTTTCTTT

D: .
length: 15
size: many
J: TRBJ1-2
V: TRBV4-1
CDR3: CASSQVAGVIYGYTF
DNA: TGCGCCAGCAGCCAAGTCGCTGGGGTGATATATGGCTACACCTTC

D: .
length: 11
size: many
J: TRBJ2-7
V: TRBV20-1
CDR3: CSATLLAEQYF
DNA: TGCAGTGCTACTCTACTGGCCGAGCAGTACTTC

D: .
length: 15
size: .
J: TRBJ1-2
V: TRBV2
CDR3: CASTKRAVANYGYTF
DNA: TGTGCCAGCACCAAACGGGCCGTAGCTAACTATGGCTACACCTTC

D: .
length: 15
size: .
J: TRBJ2-7
V: TRBV19
CDR3: CASSIFGGTSYEQYF
DNA: TGTGCCAGTAGTATTTTCGGGGGAACTTCCTACGAGCAGTACTTC

D: .
length: 15
size: .
J: TRBJ1-6
V: TRBV2
CDR3: CASSELGTSRAPLHF
DNA: TGTGCCAGCAGTGAACTAGGGACCTCCCGGGCACCCCTCCACTTT

D: .
length: 15
size: .
J: TRBJ1-3
V: TRBV11-3
CDR3: CASSPSSSSGNTIYF
DNA: TGTGCCAGCAGCCCTTCATCCTCCTCTGGAAACACCATATATTTT

D: .
length: 16
size: .
J: TRBJ2-5
V: TRBV7-9
CDR3: CASSFSGASNQETQYF
DNA: TGTGCCAGCAGCTTTTCAGGGGCGAGTAATCAAGAGACCCAGTACTTC

D: .
length: 12
size: many
J: TRBJ2-2
V: TRBV12-3/TRBV12-4
CDR3: CASRVGTGELFF
DNA: TGTGCCAGCAGGGTTGGTACCGGGGAGCTGTTTTTT

D: .
length: 13
size: .
J: TRBJ2-2
V: TRBV2
CDR3: CASRLSGFGELFF
DNA: TGTGCCAGCAGACTCTCGGGATTCGGGGAGCTGTTTTTT

D: .
length: 15
size: many
J: TRBJ2-7
V: TRBV5-6
CDR3: CASSYVQGTSYEHYF
DNA: TGTGCCAGCAGCTACGTTCAGGGGACCTCCTACGAGCATTACTTC

D: .
length: 13
size: many
J: TRBJ1-6
V: TRBV7-3
CDR3: CASSLNPNSPLHF
DNA: TGTGCCAGCAGCTTAAACCCGAATTCACCCCTCCACTTT

D: .
length: 12
size: many
J: TRBJ2-5
V: TRBV14
CDR3: CASSHRVETQYF
DNA: TGTGCCAGCAGCCATCGGGTAGAGACCCAGTACTTC

D: .
length: 13
size: few
J: TRBJ2-2
V: TRBV9
CDR3: CASSGSNAGELFF
DNA: TGTGCCAGCAGCGGCTCCAACGCCGGGGAGCTGTTTTTT

D: TRBD2
length: 15
size: many
J: TRBJ2-5
V: TRBV20-1
CDR3: CSARDHKRGGETQYF
DNA: TGCAGTGCTAGAGATCACAAGCGGGGGGGAGAGACCCAGTACTTC

D: .
length: 14
size: many
J: TRBJ2-7
V: TRBV29-1
CDR3: CSVGFHQGGYEQYF
DNA: TGCAGCGTTGGCTTCCATCAAGGAGGCTACGAGCAGTACTTC

D: .
length: 13
size: .
J: TRBJ2-7
V: TRBV12-3/TRBV12-4
CDR3: CAGALQSSYEQYF
DNA: TGTGCCGGTGCATTACAGAGCTCCTACGAGCAGTACTTC

D: TRBD1
length: 17
size: once
J: TRBJ2-2
V: TRBV2
CDR3: CASSEMTGGGVTGELFF
DNA: TGTGCCAGCAGTGAGATGACAGGGGGCGGGGTCACCGGGGAGCTGTTTTTT

D: .
length: 16
size: few
J: TRBJ1-1
V: TRBV7-2
CDR3: CASSLASQGVNTEAFF
DNA: TGTGCCAGCAGCTTAGCCTCACAGGGCGTGAACACTGAAGCTTTCTTT

D: .
length: 15
size: .
J: TRBJ1-5
V: TRBV28
CDR3: CASSAQRGDNQPQHF
DNA: TGTGCCAGCAGTGCCCAGAGAGGGGACAATCAGCCCCAGCATTTT

D: TRBD1
length: 14
size: many
J: TRBJ2-5
V: TRBV20-1
CDR3: CSQRTGGDGETQYF
DNA: TGCAGTCAGCGGACAGGGGGCGATGGAGAGACCCAGTACTTC

D: .
length: 12
size: .
J: TRBJ2-6
V: TRBV19
CDR3: CASNPGGRDEAF
DNA: TGTGCCAGTAACCCTGGCGGCAGAGATGAAGCTTTC

D: .
length: 13
size: .
J: TRBJ2-5
V: TRBV9
CDR3: CASSGSNTETQYF
DNA: TGTGCCAGCAGCGGCTCCAACACTGAGACCCAGTACTTC

D: TRBD1
length: 16
size: .
J: TRBJ2-7
V: TRBV9
CDR3: CASSGSRDRGTYEQYF
DNA: TGTGCCAGCAGCGGATCCCGGGACAGGGGTACCTACGAGCAGTACTTC